This T cell receptor beta chain stems from a study of technical replicates of blood from several donors. With 7 bases clipped from V and 4 bases from J, the junction kept 9 bases outside the gene matches. CDR3 size: 16 residues. Germline V gene lookup returns CDR1 MGHDK and CDR2 SYGVNS. Assay used: immunoSEQ multiplex PCR; TCRdb lists only in-frame clones, some missing. The data hold some 68,000 clones, with about 95% observed a single time. The sequence was obtained from a human donor in good health. Material for sequencing was T cells isolated from PBMCs. The chain has TRBV25-1 and TRBJ2-1, with 11 positions matching TRBD2. The CDR3 nucleotides read TGTGCCAGCAACAGAATCGGGACTAGCGGATACAATGAGCAGTTCTTC. Translated, it gives CASNRIGTSGYNEQFF. The whole variable domain, remainder taken from reference TRBV25-1 and TRBJ2-1, is EADIYQTPRYLVIGTGKKITLECSQTMGHDKMYWYQQDPGMELHLIHYSYGVNSTEKGDLSSESTVSRIRTEHFPLTLESARPSHTSQYLCASNRIGTSGYNEQFFGPGTRLTVL.